Listed below are T cell receptor beta chains from one sample, sequenced in a study of blood T cells in healthy people across ages. TCRdb itself ran the 5' RACE reads through MiXCR, one entry per CDR3 protein. The table lists approximately 760,000 distinct CDR3 sequences, around 25% of them singletons. The sample also formed part of further work on T cells of mothers and their children.

Sequenced: blood. Source of these receptors: a boy between 5 and 17 years old in good health. The CDR3 runs from the conserved cysteine through the conserved F or W. A D gene is named only where the DNA matches it firmly. Not every row has a clone size; where given, it reads once, few, many or a size class.

>TRBJ2-1|.|TRBV9|few
CASSVGKGNEQFF
TGTGCCAGCAGCGTAGGAAAGGGAAATGAGCAGTTCTTC
>TRBJ2-7|TRBD2|TRBV6-2/TRBV6-3|few
CASSYSARLAGDEQYF
TGTGCCAGCAGTTACTCCGCCCGACTAGCGGGAGACGAGCAGTACTTC
>TRBJ2-2|.|TRBV10-3|few
CATGESGELFF
TGTGCCACCGGCGAGTCCGGGGAGCTGTTTTTT
>TRBJ2-1|.|TRBV4-3|few
CASSQIELRNNEQFF
TGCGCCAGCAGCCAAATCGAACTTCGGAACAATGAGCAGTTCTTC
>TRBJ1-2|.|TRBV9|.
CASSVNSGGLSIDGYTF
TGTGCCAGCAGCGTAAATTCCGGGGGCTTGTCGATCGACGGCTACACCTTC
>TRBJ1-2|.|TRBV5-1|few
CASSFMGVGGYGYTF
TGCGCCAGCAGCTTTATGGGGGTTGGAGGCTATGGCTACACCTTC
>TRBJ2-7|.|TRBV10-3|.
CAISERADEQYF
TGTGCCATCAGTGAGAGGGCAGATGAGCAGTACTTC
>TRBJ1-4|TRBD1|TRBV28|.
CASKTSGGGYEKLFF
TGTGCCAGCAAGACCTCAGGGGGCGGTTATGAAAAACTGTTTTTT
>TRBJ2-1|.|TRBV7-9|.
CASSKVMSGHEQFF
TGTGCCAGCAGCAAGGTTATGTCTGGGCATGAGCAGTTCTTC
>TRBJ1-4|TRBD1|TRBV24-1|few
CATSDSRQGSEKLFF
TGTGCCACCAGTGATTCGAGACAGGGAAGTGAAAAACTGTTTTTT
>TRBJ1-2|.|TRBV7-2|few
CASSTPSSYGYTF
TGTGCCAGCAGCACCCCCAGCTCTTATGGCTACACCTTC
>TRBJ2-5|TRBD1|TRBV7-6|.
CASSLVQGAGETQYF
TGTGCCAGCAGCTTAGTGCAGGGGGCTGGTGAGACCCAGTACTTC
>TRBJ1-4|.|TRBV7-2|.
CASSLAGPWSGEKLFF
TGTGCCAGCAGCTTAGCGGGGCCGTGGTCAGGAGAAAAACTGTTTTTT
>TRBJ2-3|TRBD2|TRBV7-9|.
CASSLGSGASTDTQYF
TGTGCCAGCAGCTTAGGTAGCGGGGCTAGCACAGATACGCAGTATTTT
>TRBJ1-1|TRBD1|TRBV6-5|few
CATTLAGGSEAFF
TGTGCCACCACCTTGGCAGGGGGCTCTGAAGCTTTCTTT
>TRBJ2-4|.|TRBV6-6|.
CASSYLAGPLGNIQYF
TGTGCCAGCAGTTATCTGGCAGGACCTTTGGGGAACATTCAGTACTTC
>TRBJ1-2|.|TRBV7-9|.
CASSLLIGGKDDGYTF
TGTGCCAGCAGCTTACTCATCGGGGGGAAGGATGATGGCTACACCTTC
>TRBJ1-2|.|TRBV5-1|few
CASSSLGGDTGGYTF
TGCGCCAGCAGCTCCCTGGGGGGCGACACGGGAGGCTACACCTTC
>TRBJ1-4|.|TRBV29-1|few
CSVGAQAGEKLFF
TGCAGCGTGGGGGCACAGGCAGGTGAAAAACTGTTTTTT
>TRBJ2-7|TRBD2|TRBV13|few
CASSLGRGSSGSGYEQYF
TGTGCCAGCAGCTTAGGTCGAGGGTCTAGCGGGAGTGGCTACGAGCAGTACTTC
>TRBJ2-5|TRBD1|TRBV28|.
CASSGDRGLKRETQYF
TGTGCCAGCAGTGGGGACAGGGGGCTGAAGCGGGAGACCCAGTACTTC
>TRBJ2-3|TRBD2|TRBV29-1|.
CSVEDSGMADTQYF
TGCAGCGTTGAGGATAGCGGGATGGCAGATACGCAGTATTTT
>TRBJ2-1|.|TRBV29-1|few
CSARDGYNEQFF
TGCAGCGCCCGGGACGGGTACAATGAGCAGTTCTTC
>TRBJ1-2|.|TRBV7-2|.
CASSLFGTFDGYTF
TGTGCCAGCAGCCTCTTCGGGACATTCGATGGCTACACCTTC
>TRBJ2-7|TRBD1|TRBV10-3|.
CAIRGDSSYEQYF
TGTGCCATCAGGGGGGACAGCTCCTACGAGCAGTACTTC
>TRBJ2-6|.|TRBV3-1|few
CASSRTRSGANVLTF
TGTGCCAGCAGCCGTACCCGCTCTGGGGCCAACGTCCTGACTTTC
>TRBJ2-4|.|TRBV24-1|.
CATSDRKNIQYF
TGTGCCACCAGTGATCGCAAAAACATTCAGTACTTC
>TRBJ2-7|.|TRBV29-1|.
CSVDDSYEQYF
TGCAGCGTTGACGACTCCTACGAGCAGTACTTC
>TRBJ1-1|.|TRBV5-5|.
CASSLDEGEGTEAFF
TGTGCCAGCAGCTTGGACGAGGGGGAGGGCACTGAAGCTTTCTTT
>TRBJ2-5|TRBD2|TRBV5-1|.
CASSRAGDLAETQYF
TGCGCCAGCAGCAGAGCGGGAGACTTGGCGGAGACCCAGTACTTC
>TRBJ1-1|TRBD1|TRBV11-1|.
CASSKQGRDTEAFF
TGTGCCAGCAGCAAACAGGGGAGGGACACTGAAGCTTTCTTT
>TRBJ2-7|.|TRBV7-2|once
CASSLSGAQSGEQYF
TGTGCCAGCAGCCTCAGTGGGGCTCAGTCGGGCGAGCAGTACTTC
>TRBJ2-7|.|TRBV7-3|few
CASSLGPSGSYEQYF
TGCGCCAGCAGCTTGGGTCCGTCGGGCTCCTACGAGCAGTACTTC
>TRBJ2-4|TRBD1|TRBV14|.
CASSQRQTGTGINIQYF
TGTGCCAGCAGCCAAAGGCAGACCGGGACAGGGATAAACATTCAGTACTTC
>TRBJ2-5|TRBD1|TRBV12-3/TRBV12-4|.
CASSVTGQQETQYF
TGTGCCAGCAGTGTGACAGGGCAACAAGAGACCCAGTACTTC
>TRBJ2-5|TRBD1|TRBV5-1|.
CASSLAWTGPLGETQYF
TGCGCCAGCAGCTTGGCCTGGACAGGGCCTTTGGGGGAGACCCAGTACTTC
>TRBJ2-3|.|TRBV29-1|.
CSVERQDGGTDTQYF
TGCAGCGTTGAGAGACAGGATGGGGGCACAGATACGCAGTATTTT
>TRBJ2-7|.|TRBV11-1|.
CASSSIQNSHEQYF
TGTGCCAGCAGCTCCATTCAAAATTCCCACGAGCAGTACTTC
>TRBJ2-5|TRBD2|TRBV7-2|.
CASSPLAGGSETQYF
TGTGCCAGCAGCCCATTAGCGGGGGGTTCAGAGACCCAGTACTTC
>TRBJ2-5|.|TRBV29-1|many
CSVFLQTQYF
TGCAGCGTATTTCTTCAGACCCAGTACTTC
>TRBJ2-3|TRBD2|TRBV24-1|.
CATSDLKAGNPDTQYF
TGTGCCACCAGTGATTTGAAAGCGGGAAATCCAGATACGCAGTATTTT
>TRBJ1-4|.|TRBV3-1|.
CASSRETVGGEKLFF
TGTGCCAGCAGCCGAGAGACAGTCGGTGGAGAAAAACTGTTTTTT
>TRBJ2-7|.|TRBV4-3|few
CASSQDLAYGSYEQYF
TGCGCCAGCAGCCAAGATCTCGCTTACGGCTCCTACGAGCAGTACTTC
>TRBJ2-1|TRBD1|TRBV29-1|few
CSVPVTGIYNEQFF
TGCAGCGTGCCGGTGACAGGGATATACAATGAGCAGTTCTTC
>TRBJ1-5|.|TRBV5-1|few
CASSLAGYQPQHF
TGCGCCAGCAGCTTGGCTGGGTATCAGCCCCAGCATTTT
>TRBJ2-1|.|TRBV7-8|.
CASSLFPGRNEQFF
TGTGCCAGCAGCTTATTTCCGGGAAGGAATGAGCAGTTCTTC
>TRBJ2-5|.|TRBV5-1|.
CASSSPRRDETQYF
TGCGCCAGCTCATCCCCGAGGCGGGATGAGACCCAGTACTTC
>TRBJ1-2|TRBD1|TRBV28|.
CASTDRGLGYTF
TGTGCCAGCACCGACAGGGGGCTTGGCTACACCTTC
>TRBJ1-2|.|TRBV18|.
CASSPFSTGSWGINYGYTF
TGTGCCAGCTCACCATTTTCGACAGGATCATGGGGGATTAACTATGGCTACACCTTC
>TRBJ2-4|TRBD1|TRBV5-5|.
CASSPRGVGQGRYIQYF
TGTGCCAGCAGCCCTCGAGGGGTGGGACAGGGGAGATACATTCAGTACTTC
>TRBJ2-3|.|TRBV3-1|once
CASSHPENTDTQYF
TGTGCCAGCAGCCACCCGGAGAACACAGATACGCAGTATTTT
>TRBJ2-5|TRBD2|TRBV20-1|few
CSARRAGGLRETQYF
TGCAGTGCTAGAAGGGCGGGGGGGCTGCGCGAGACCCAGTACTTC
>TRBJ2-5|.|TRBV7-9|.
CASSRAPGPPQETQYF
TGTGCCAGCAGCCGTGCCCCGGGACCGCCACAAGAGACCCAGTACTTC
>TRBJ2-1|.|TRBV11-2|few
CASSHGRRGPRDNEQFF
TGTGCCAGCAGCCACGGGCGGAGGGGGCCGAGGGACAATGAGCAGTTCTTC
>TRBJ2-1|.|TRBV7-2|many
CASSRKEGNEQFF
TGTGCCAGCAGCCGAAAGGAGGGTAATGAGCAGTTCTTC
>TRBJ2-7|.|TRBV11-2|once
CASSYFTGSSYEQYF
TGTGCCAGCAGCTATTTTACTGGAAGCTCCTACGAGCAGTACTTC
>TRBJ2-5|TRBD2|TRBV12-3/TRBV12-4|few
CASSLTSGRAAETQYF
TGTGCCAGCAGTTTGACCAGCGGGAGGGCCGCAGAGACCCAGTACTTC
>TRBJ2-1|.|TRBV10-3|few
CAISITRDLIDNDQFF
TGTGCCATCAGTATAACCCGGGACCTAATTGACAATGATCAGTTCTTC
>TRBJ1-3|.|TRBV12-3/TRBV12-4|.
CASSKGLSGNTIYF
TGTGCCAGCAGTAAGGGCCTCTCTGGAAACACCATATATTTT
>TRBJ2-1|.|TRBV4-1|few
CASSQLLMGINGDEQFF
TGCGCCAGCAGCCAACTCCTCATGGGTATTAACGGCGATGAGCAGTTCTTC